Below, 8 T cell receptor beta chains from the same sample are listed, as sequenced in a study of cytomegalovirus exposure and HLA in healthy donors. The method was immunoSEQ multiplex PCR; TCRdb's version includes in-frame clones alone and lacks a portion of them. Counted here are fewer than 200,000 clones, roughly 96% occurring once; the ten biggest clones make up approximately 0.82%. Sequenced: PBMCs. The receptors were gathered from a woman younger than 30 in good health and CMV-seronegative.

The V and J genes are TRBV7-9 and TRBJ2-7; a weak D match, TRBD1 (7 bases). Germline CDR1 reads SEHNR; CDR2 reads FQNEAQ (reference sequence). Trimming pared 1 base from V and 10 bases from J, leaving 11 bases between. This CDR3 spans 12 amino acids. Here the CDR3 reads CASSLGGDSQYF. The CDR3 coding sequence is TGTGCCAGCAGCTTAGGGGGGGACAGTCAGTACTTC.

The chain couples TRBV7-2 to TRBJ1-2; 10 positions match TRBD1. V was clipped by 8 bases and J by 3 bases; unmatched bases: 6. The CDR3 has 14 residues. Germline V gene data show CDR1 as SGHTA and CDR2 as FQGNSA. CDR3 in amino acids: CASSSGTGDYGYTF. For the CDR3, the DNA is TGTGCCAGCTCGAGTGGGACAGGGGACTATGGCTACACCTTC.

This clone was found once. The chain is built from TRBV7-3 and TRBJ2-1; D is uncertain. The CDR3 runs to 14 residues. In germline, CDR1 is SGHTA, CDR2 FQGTGA. V lost 1 base, J lost 2 bases, and 6 bases lay in between. CDR3: CASSLRPAYNEQFF. The CDR3 region has the DNA TGTGCCAGCAGCTTAAGGCCAGCCTACAATGAGCAGTTCTTC.

This chain uses TRBV2 with TRBJ2-7, with TRBD2 matching over 9 bases. Germline V gene data show CDR1 as SNHLY and CDR2 as FYNNEI. Unmatched junction bases numbered 3, after V lost 4 bases and J lost 5 bases. The CDR3 runs to 13 residues. Here the CDR3 reads CASSAAGGNEQYF. The CDR3 nucleotides read TGTGCCAGCAGTGCGGCGGGGGGGAACGAGCAGTACTTC. Full variable domain (remainder filled in from reference TRBV2 and TRBJ2-7): EPEVTQTPSHQVTQMGQEVILRCVPISNHLYFYWYRQILGQKVEFLVSFYNNEISEKSEIFDDQFSVERPDGSNFTLKIRSTKLEDSAMYFCASSAAGGNEQYFGPGTRLTVT.

V gene TRBV7-3 combines with J gene TRBJ2-5, with no clear D. Trimming shortened V by 5 bases and J by 5 bases, and 15 bases separated the two germline ends. The CDR3 runs to 14 residues. Germline CDR1 and CDR2: SGHTA and FQGTGA. The CDR3 DNA follows: TGTGCCAGCAGCCCGGATCCGGGTAGGGAGACCCAGTACTTC. Translation: CASSPDPGRETQYF.

Here the CDR3 reads CASSLGAGAYEQYF. The CDR3 nucleotides read TGCGCCAGCAGCTTGGGGGCAGGGGCCTACGAGCAGTACTTC. V gene TRBV5-1 combines with J gene TRBJ2-7; a possible D gene is TRBD1 (6 bases). Trimming removed 0 bases from V and 2 bases from J, with 9 bases in between. CDR1 is SGHRS and CDR2 is YFSETQ in the germline V gene. CDR3 size: 14 residues.

The chain couples TRBV30 to TRBJ2-7; 9 positions agree with TRBD1. Germline values: CDR1 GTSNPN, CDR2 SVGIG (reference sequence). The CDR3 is 14 amino acids. Trimming cost V 2 bases and J 5 bases; bases outside gene matches: 7. The CDR3 is CAWSPGTGKNEQYF. CDR3 in DNA: TGTGCCTGGAGTCCCGGGACAGGGAAAAACGAGCAGTACTTC.

The V gene is TRBV15, the J gene TRBJ2-7; 7 nucleotides line up with TRBD2. CDR3 length: 15 amino acids. Germline V gene lookup returns CDR1 LNHNV and CDR2 YYDKDF (reference sequence). V was pared by 1 base and J by 3 bases, with 6 bases of the junction left unmatched. The CDR3 loop is CATSRGGLDRYEQYF. DNA for the CDR3: TGTGCCACCAGCAGAGGAGGACTAGATCGCTACGAGCAGTACTTC.